These 22 T cell receptor beta chains originate from one sample sequenced in a study of blood T cell repertoires in COVID-19. Produced via immunoSEQ multiplex PCR; TCRdb's table is partial and in-frame only. The sample consists of under 70,000 clones, about 90% of them appearing once. The sequencing input was peripheral blood. These receptors originate from a man in his sixties with active COVID-19.

The V call is TRBV6-1, the J call TRBJ1-5, with D possibly TRBD1 on 5 matching bases. CDR3 size: 13 residues. CDR1 and CDR2 from the germline V gene are MNHNS and SASEGT. V lost 3 bases and J 5 bases, leaving 8 bases between the germline ends. CDR3 sequence: CASSERGDQPQHF. For the CDR3, the DNA is TGTGCCAGCAGTGAGCGGGGGGATCAGCCCCAGCATTTT.

The gene calls are TRBV2 and TRBJ1-1, with 8 bases that match TRBD1. V lost 0 bases to trimming and J lost 3 bases; unmatched junction nucleotides: 6. The CDR3 is 16 amino acids. Germline V gene data show CDR1 as SNHLY and CDR2 as FYNNEI. DNA of the CDR3: TGTGCCAGCAGTGAAGCGCGTTGGACAGGGTACACTGAAGCTTTCTTT. It codes for CASSEARWTGYTEAFF. Variable domain in full (rest from reference TRBV2 and TRBJ1-1): EPEVTQTPSHQVTQMGQEVILRCVPISNHLYFYWYRQILGQKVEFLVSFYNNEISEKSEIFDDQFSVERPDGSNFTLKIRSTKLEDSAMYFCASSEARWTGYTEAFFGQGTRLTVV.

The gene calls are TRBV6-2 or TRBV6-3 and TRBJ1-5; 7 bases agree with TRBD1. Germline assignment: CDR1 MNHEY and CDR2 SVGEGT. The CDR3 is made up of 14 amino acids. V dropped 5 bases and J dropped 0; count of bases not matched to a gene: 1. CDR3 coding DNA: TGTGCCAGCAGTCCAGGGGGTAGCAATCAGCCCCAGCATTTT. Its protein is CASSPGGSNQPQHF.

CDR3 in amino acids: CASSFTGGIADTQYF. The CDR3 DNA reads as TGTGCCAGCAGTTTCACAGGGGGCATAGCAGATACGCAGTATTTT. The rearrangement links TRBV27 to TRBJ2-3; 9 nucleotides align to TRBD1. Germline CDR1 reads MNHEY; CDR2 reads SMNVEV (reference sequence). The CDR3 has 15 amino acids. V lost 3 bases and J lost 4; bases outside the gene matches: 5.

The chain combines TRBV5-5 with TRBJ2-1, with a weak D call TRBD1 (7 bases). Trimming cost V 6 bases and J 6 bases, with 22 bases left between them. CDR1 is SGHKS and CDR2 is YYEKEE in the germline V gene (reference sequence). The length of the CDR3 is 16 residues. Here the CDR3 DNA reads TGTGCCAGCAAAAATGGAGGGACAGTGCTGTCCAATGAGCAGTTCTTC. It is translated as CASKNGGTVLSNEQFF.

The CDR3 spells CSASGGLAGAPNEQFF. The CDR3 DNA follows: TGCAGTGCTAGTGGAGGACTAGCGGGAGCCCCTAATGAGCAGTTCTTC. The chain joins TRBV20-1 to TRBJ2-1; TRBD2 aligns across 13 bases. This CDR3 has 16 residues. Unmatched junction bases numbered 9, after V lost 3 bases and J lost 7 bases. Germline V lookup: CDR1 DFQATT, CDR2 SNEGSKA (reference sequence).

V is TRBV11-2 and J is TRBJ2-3; 12 positions agree with TRBD2. Germline V CDR1 and CDR2: SGHAT, FQNNGV. The CDR3 contains 17 residues. After removal of 1 base from V and 5 bases from J, the junction contained 7 bases not matched to a gene. CDR3: CASSLGPSGRAEDTQYF. The CDR3 region has the DNA TGTGCCAGCAGCTTAGGTCCTAGCGGGAGGGCCGAAGATACGCAGTATTTT.

The count of this clone is one. The chain is built from TRBV7-9 and TRBJ1-6, with D possibly matching TRBD1 (5 bases). The CDR3 contains 13 residues. V was trimmed by 8 bases and J by 4 bases, leaving 9 bases between them. Germline V gives CDR1 SEHNR, CDR2 FQNEAQ (reference sequence). CDR3 amino acids: CASSRGYNSPLHF. The CDR3 bases are TGTGCCAGCTCCCGGGGGTATAATTCACCCCTCCACTTT.

This chain links TRBV24-1 with TRBJ1-2; tentatively, D is TRBD1 (5 bases). CDR3 length: 15 residues. Trimming shortened V by 3 bases and J by 4 bases, and 14 bases separated the two germline ends. In germline, CDR1 is KGHDR, CDR2 SFDVKD. The CDR3 nucleotides read TGTGCCACCAGTGATAGGGGCAGCGGGGGCTATGGCTACACCTTC. Translation: CATSDRGSGGYGYTF.

This clone was observed once. This sequence joins TRBV10-3 and TRBJ1-1; 7 nucleotides match TRBD1. This CDR3 comprises 11 residues. V was pared by 9 bases and J by 4 bases, with 2 bases of the junction left unmatched. Germline V gives CDR1 ENHRY, CDR2 SYGVKD. The chain's CDR3 is CAIRQGTEAFF. The CDR3 coding sequence is TGTGCCATACGACAGGGCACTGAAGCTTTCTTT.

J is TRBJ2-2 and V is TRBV9, with D possibly being TRBD2 (5 bases). Deletions cut 1 base from V and 5 bases from J, with 9 bases between. The germline gives CDR1 SGDLS, CDR2 YYNGEE. This CDR3 comprises 14 residues. CDR3 loop: CASSVLARTGELFF. Here the CDR3 DNA reads TGTGCCAGCAGCGTACTAGCACGGACCGGGGAGCTGTTTTTT.

V gene TRBV5-1 combines with J gene TRBJ1-1; a possible D gene is TRBD1 (6 bases). CDR3 length: 12 amino acids. V was clipped by 7 bases and J by 3 bases, with 10 bases between them. The germline V gene has CDR1 SGHRS and CDR2 YFSETQ. CDR3 nucleotide sequence: TGCGCCAGCTCGGACAGCCACACTGAAGCTTTCTTT. Translation gives CASSDSHTEAFF.

V usage is TRBV28 and J usage is TRBJ1-2, with D maybe TRBD1 (5 bases). The germline CDR1 and CDR2 sequences are MDHEN and SYDVKM. The CDR3 covers 15 residues. V gave up 6 bases and J gave up 2 bases, with 16 bases separating them. In DNA form, the CDR3 reads TGTGCCAGCAGATATGTGGGGCGGGGGAACTATGGCTACACCTTC. Its protein product is CASRYVGRGNYGYTF.

The chain is built from TRBV5-8 and TRBJ2-2; 7 bases line up with TRBD2. This CDR3 spans 17 amino acids. V shed 4 bases and J 2 bases; nucleotides not matched to a gene: 11. Germline lookup yields CDR1 SGHTS and CDR2 YDEGEE. CDR3: CASSRTYGTTNTGELFF. The CDR3 nucleotides read TGTGCCAGCAGCAGGACATACGGGACTACCAACACCGGGGAGCTGTTTTTT.

The rearrangement joins TRBV19 to TRBJ1-6, with a weak D call TRBD1 (5 bases). CDR3 length: 13 amino acids. V lost 11 bases and J 9 bases, leaving 17 bases between the germline ends. Germline CDR1 and CDR2: LNHDA and SQIVND (reference sequence). CDR3 protein: CAQEEGVGSPLHF. The DNA of the CDR3 is TGTGCCCAAGAGGAAGGGGTTGGTTCACCCCTCCACTTT. The full variable domain, with the rest looked up from reference TRBV19 and TRBJ1-6, is DGGITQSPKYLFRKEGQNVTLSCEQNLNHDAMYWYRQDPGQGLRLIYYSQIVNDFQKGDIAEGYSVSREKKESFPLTVTSAQKNPTAFYLCAQEEGVGSPLHFGNGTRLTVT.

V and J are TRBV13 and TRBJ2-3; possible D gene TRBD2, 6 bases. Germline CDR1 reads PRHDT; CDR2 reads FYEKMQ (reference sequence). This CDR3 contains 16 residues. Trimming pared 5 bases from V and 6 bases from J, leaving 21 bases between. The CDR3 sequence: CASSPRARGPVDTQYF. CDR3 bases: TGTGCCAGCAGCCCCAGGGCGCGGGGCCCTGTGGATACGCAGTATTTT.

J is TRBJ1-5 and V is TRBV28; D possibly corresponds to TRBD1 (5 bases). Per germline, CDR1 MDHEN and CDR2 SYDVKM. With 6 bases removed from V and 11 bases from J, the gap between germline ends came to 17 bases. This CDR3 has 13 amino acids. The DNA for the CDR3 is TGTGCCAGCAGGCTCCTAGGCCGGGGGTCCCAGCATTTT. This sequence encodes CASRLLGRGSQHF.

The chain joins TRBV2 to TRBJ2-3; D ambiguous. CDR3 length equals 11 residues. The V end was cut by 7 bases, the J end by 0 bases, with 2 bases between. In germline, CDR1 is SNHLY, CDR2 FYNNEI. CDR3 coding DNA: TGTGCCAGCACGAGCACAGATACGCAGTATTTT. This codes for CASTSTDTQYF. Full variable domain (remainder filled in from reference TRBV2 and TRBJ2-3): EPEVTQTPSHQVTQMGQEVILRCVPISNHLYFYWYRQILGQKVEFLVSFYNNEISEKSEIFDDQFSVERPDGSNFTLKIRSTKLEDSAMYFCASTSTDTQYFGPGTRLTVL.

J is TRBJ1-1 and V is TRBV7-8; 7 positions agree with TRBD1. There are 13 residues in the CDR3. J lost 8 bases, V lost 3 bases, and 6 bases had no gene match. Germline V gives CDR1 SGHVS, CDR2 FQNEAQ. The CDR3 DNA sequence: TGTGCCAGCAGCTTGTCAAGGGACAGAGAAGCTTTCTTT. Protein: CASSLSRDREAFF.

Only one count was recorded for this clone. The chain couples TRBV2 to TRBJ1-3, with D possibly being TRBD1 (6 bases). Germline V gene sequence: CDR1 SNHLY, CDR2 FYNNEI. The CDR3 spans 14 residues. The V end was cut by 6 bases, the J end by 1 base, with 10 bases between. Here the CDR3 DNA reads TGTGCCAGCAGGGAACAGGGATCTGGAAACACCATATATTTT. This translates into CASREQGSGNTIYF.

This clone was observed once. The rearrangement uses TRBV28 and TRBJ1-5, with D tentatively TRBD1 (5 bases). The germline CDR1 and CDR2 sequences are MDHEN and SYDVKM. V was cut by 11 bases and J by 6 bases, with 17 bases left in between. This CDR3 contains 13 residues. This CDR3 reads CAVRAGFSQPQHF. Here the CDR3 DNA reads TGTGCCGTACGGGCAGGGTTTTCTCAGCCCCAGCATTTT.

The rearrangement uses TRBV15 and TRBJ1-1, with 7 bases that match TRBD1. This CDR3 comprises 16 residues. V gave up 2 bases and J gave up 1 base; unmatched junction bases: 7. Germline CDR1 LNHNV, CDR2 YYDKDF (reference sequence). In DNA, the CDR3 is TGTGCCACCAGCAGACTGGTGACAGGGAAGAACACTGAAGCTTTCTTT. Amino acid sequence: CATSRLVTGKNTEAFF.